This T cell receptor (beta chain) was captured in a study of shared clonotypes between healthy human individuals. Study findings and constraints: Lower generation probabilities were found for non-shared clonotypes than for those shared by all four donors. Generally, naive subsets came out with larger estimated richness than memory subsets.

Comment on this clone: What it recognizes is unknown.

CD45RO-negative, CCR7-selected cells formed the naive CD8 fraction, which excluded terminally differentiated effector memory CD45RA+ cells. Some clones are missing from TCRdb's copy, which holds only in-frame ones; the method was immunoSEQ multiplex PCR. This table has roughly 2,000,000 clones, 93% appearing once. This CDR3 contains 15 residues. Trimming removed 4 bases from V and 2 bases from J, with 13 bases in between. CDR1 SGDLS and CDR2 YYNGEE come from the germline V gene. The sequence was obtained from a man younger than 35 in good health. Some clones in this sample may be carry-over from other donors' samples. The chain is built from TRBV9 and TRBJ2-4; perhaps TRBD1 as D (6 bases). Sample: naive CD8+ T cells from PBMCs. Here the CDR3 DNA reads TGTGCCAGCAGCCCACAACAGGGCACCAAAAACATTCAGTACTTC. Translating gives CASSPQQGTKNIQYF.